This T cell receptor (beta chain) is from a study of cytomegalovirus exposure and HLA in healthy donors. Whole-study results and caveats: For presence/absence analyses, sequencing depth was assumed to be roughly uniform across donors. Relative to the approximately 670-donor mean, N-insertions were reportedly fewer in an Asian-associated ancestry cluster in a later analysis. Some public TCRs appeared in many individuals, while most sequences were rare. The study labeled 150 to 200 TCR beta chains cytomegalovirus-associated.

This clone occurred a few times. Its antigen is not known. This PCR relied on a set of 60 Vbeta primers and 13 Jbeta primers. The repertoire was sequenced with immunoSEQ multiplex PCR; TCRdb's copy has only in-frame clones and lacks some. The table has approximately 44,000 clones, 60% to 80% seen once. The sequenced material came from PBMCs. The sequence came from a man aged 25-45 years in good health and CMV-seronegative.

CDR3 region: CASSSSSGTRNEQFF. CDR3 bases: TGTGCCAGCAGCTCTTCGAGCGGGACGCGCAATGAGCAGTTCTTC. The chain uses TRBV7-6 and TRBJ2-1; 7 positions agree with TRBD2. The V segment lost 4 bases and the J segment 6 bases; nucleotides outside the gene matches: 9. The length of the CDR3 is 15 residues. Germline V CDR1 and CDR2: SGHVS, FNYEAQ.